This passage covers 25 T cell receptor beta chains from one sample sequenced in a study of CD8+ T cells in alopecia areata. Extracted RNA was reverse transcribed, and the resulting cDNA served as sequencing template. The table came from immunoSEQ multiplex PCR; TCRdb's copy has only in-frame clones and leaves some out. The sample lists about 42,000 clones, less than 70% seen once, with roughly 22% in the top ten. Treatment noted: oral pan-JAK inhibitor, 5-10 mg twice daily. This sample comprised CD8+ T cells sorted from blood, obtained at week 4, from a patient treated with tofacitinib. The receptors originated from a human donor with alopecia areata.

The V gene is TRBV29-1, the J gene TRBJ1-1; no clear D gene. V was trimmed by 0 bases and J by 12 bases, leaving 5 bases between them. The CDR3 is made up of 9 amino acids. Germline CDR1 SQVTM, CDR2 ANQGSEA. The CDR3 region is CSVEERTFF. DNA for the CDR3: TGCAGCGTTGAAGAGAGGACTTTCTTT.

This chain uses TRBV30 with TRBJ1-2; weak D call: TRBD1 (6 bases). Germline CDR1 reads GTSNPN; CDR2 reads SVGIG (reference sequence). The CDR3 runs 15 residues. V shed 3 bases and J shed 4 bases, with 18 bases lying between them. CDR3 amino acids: CAWSPERGSIYGYTF. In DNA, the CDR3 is TGTGCCTGGAGCCCGGAGAGGGGGTCGATCTATGGCTACACCTTC.

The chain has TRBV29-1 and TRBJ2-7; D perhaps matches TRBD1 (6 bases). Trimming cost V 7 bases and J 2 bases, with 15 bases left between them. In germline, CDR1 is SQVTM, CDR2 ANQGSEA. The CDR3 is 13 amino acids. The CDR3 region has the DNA TGCAGCGCCCTGACAGGCCCTACCTACGAGCAGTACTTC. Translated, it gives CSALTGPTYEQYF.

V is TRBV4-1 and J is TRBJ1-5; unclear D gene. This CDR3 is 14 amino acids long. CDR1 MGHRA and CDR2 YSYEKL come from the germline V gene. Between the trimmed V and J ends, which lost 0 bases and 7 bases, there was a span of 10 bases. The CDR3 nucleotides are TGCGCCAGCAGCCAAGAGAGTCTCGACCAGCCCCAGCATTTT. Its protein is CASSQESLDQPQHF.

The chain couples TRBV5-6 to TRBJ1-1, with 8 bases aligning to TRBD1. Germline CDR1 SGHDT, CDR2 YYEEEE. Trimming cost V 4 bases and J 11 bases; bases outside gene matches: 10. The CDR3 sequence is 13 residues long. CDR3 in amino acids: CASSKGQGLGAFF. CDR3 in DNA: TGTGCCAGCAGCAAAGGACAGGGATTAGGCGCTTTCTTT.

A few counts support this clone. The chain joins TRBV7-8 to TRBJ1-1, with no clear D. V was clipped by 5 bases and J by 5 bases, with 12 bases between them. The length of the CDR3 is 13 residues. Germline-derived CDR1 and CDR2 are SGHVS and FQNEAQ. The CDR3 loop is CASSPLERTEAFF. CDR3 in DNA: TGTGCCAGCAGCCCCCTGGAAAGAACTGAAGCTTTCTTT. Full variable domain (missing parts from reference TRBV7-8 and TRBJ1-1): GAGVSQSPRYKVAKRGQDVALRCDPISGHVSLFWYQQALGQGPEFLTYFQNEAQLDKSGLPSDRFFAERPEGSVSTLKIQRTQQEDSAVYLCASSPLERTEAFFGQGTRLTVV.

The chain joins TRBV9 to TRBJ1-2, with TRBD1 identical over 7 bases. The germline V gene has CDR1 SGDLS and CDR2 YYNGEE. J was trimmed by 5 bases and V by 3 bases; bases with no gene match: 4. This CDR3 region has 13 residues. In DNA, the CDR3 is TGTGCCAGCAGCGCCGGACAGGCTTATGGCTACACCTTC. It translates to CASSAGQAYGYTF.

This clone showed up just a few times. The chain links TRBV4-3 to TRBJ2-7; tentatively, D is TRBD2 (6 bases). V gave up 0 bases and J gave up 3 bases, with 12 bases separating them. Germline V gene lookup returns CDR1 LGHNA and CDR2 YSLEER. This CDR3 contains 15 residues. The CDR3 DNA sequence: TGCGCCAGCAGCCAAGATAACTCCGGGGGCTACGAGCAGTACTTC. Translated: CASSQDNSGGYEQYF.

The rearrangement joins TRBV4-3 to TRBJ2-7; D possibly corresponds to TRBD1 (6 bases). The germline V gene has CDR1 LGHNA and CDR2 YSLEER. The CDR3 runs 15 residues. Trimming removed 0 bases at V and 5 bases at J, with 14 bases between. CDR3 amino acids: CASSQDRGSGNEQYF. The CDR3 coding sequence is TGCGCCAGCAGCCAAGATAGGGGGAGCGGCAACGAGCAGTACTTC.

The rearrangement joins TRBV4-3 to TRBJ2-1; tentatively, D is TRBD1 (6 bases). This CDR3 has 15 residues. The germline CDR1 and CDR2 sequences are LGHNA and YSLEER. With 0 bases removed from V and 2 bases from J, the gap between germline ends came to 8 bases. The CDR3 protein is CASSQDQGPYNEQFF. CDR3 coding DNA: TGCGCCAGCAGCCAAGATCAGGGGCCCTACAATGAGCAGTTCTTC.

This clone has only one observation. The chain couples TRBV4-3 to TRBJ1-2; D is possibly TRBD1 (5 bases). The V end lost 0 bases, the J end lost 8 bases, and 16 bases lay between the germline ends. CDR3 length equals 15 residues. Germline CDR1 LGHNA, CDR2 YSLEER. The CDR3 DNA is TGCGCCAGCAGCCAAGAACCCCTAAGGGGAGAAGGCTACACCTTC. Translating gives CASSQEPLRGEGYTF.

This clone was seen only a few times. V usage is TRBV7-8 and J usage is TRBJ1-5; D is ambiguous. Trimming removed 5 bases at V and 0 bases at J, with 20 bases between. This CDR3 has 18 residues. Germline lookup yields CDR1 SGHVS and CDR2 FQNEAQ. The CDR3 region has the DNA TGTGCCAGCAGCCCAAAGGCTATTCGGTATGATAGCAATCAGCCCCAGCATTTT. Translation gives CASSPKAIRYDSNQPQHF.

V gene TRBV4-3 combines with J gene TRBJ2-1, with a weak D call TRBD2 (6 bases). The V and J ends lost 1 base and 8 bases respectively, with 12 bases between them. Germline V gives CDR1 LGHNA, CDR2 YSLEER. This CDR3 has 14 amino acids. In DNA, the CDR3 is TGCGCCAGCAGCCAAGGACTAGGGCGGGATGAGCAGTTCTTC. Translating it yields CASSQGLGRDEQFF.

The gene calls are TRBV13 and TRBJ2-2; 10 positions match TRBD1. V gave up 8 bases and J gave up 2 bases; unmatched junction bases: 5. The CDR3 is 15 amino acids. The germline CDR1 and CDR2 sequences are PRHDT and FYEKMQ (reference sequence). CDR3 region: CASRRQGANTGELFF. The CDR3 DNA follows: TGTGCCAGCCGCAGACAGGGGGCTAACACCGGGGAGCTGTTTTTT.

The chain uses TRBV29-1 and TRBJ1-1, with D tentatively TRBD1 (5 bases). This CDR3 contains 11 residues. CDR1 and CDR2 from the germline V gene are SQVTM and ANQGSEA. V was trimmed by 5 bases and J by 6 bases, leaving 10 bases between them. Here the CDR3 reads CSVREGAEAFF. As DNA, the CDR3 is TGCAGCGTTAGAGAAGGGGCTGAAGCTTTCTTT.

The CDR3 coding sequence is TGCAGCGCGAACTACAGGGTGCCTGGGGCCAACGTCCTGACTTTC. Encoded protein: CSANYRVPGANVLTF. The chain uses TRBV29-1 and TRBJ2-6; tentatively, D is TRBD1 (6 bases). The V gene lost 7 bases and the J gene lost 2 bases, with 15 bases spanning the gap. Germline CDR1 SQVTM, CDR2 ANQGSEA. The CDR3 sequence is 15 residues long.

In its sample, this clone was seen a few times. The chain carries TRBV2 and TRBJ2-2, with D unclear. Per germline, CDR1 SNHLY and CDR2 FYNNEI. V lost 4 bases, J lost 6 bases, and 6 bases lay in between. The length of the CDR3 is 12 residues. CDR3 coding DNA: TGTGCCAGCAGTGTGGAACCCGGGGAGCTGTTTTTT. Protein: CASSVEPGELFF.

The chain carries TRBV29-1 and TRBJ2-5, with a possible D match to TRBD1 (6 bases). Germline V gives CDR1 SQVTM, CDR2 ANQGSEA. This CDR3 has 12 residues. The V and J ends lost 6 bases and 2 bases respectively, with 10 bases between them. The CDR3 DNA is TGCAGCGTAATCACAGGGCAAGAGACCCAGTACTTC. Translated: CSVITGQETQYF.

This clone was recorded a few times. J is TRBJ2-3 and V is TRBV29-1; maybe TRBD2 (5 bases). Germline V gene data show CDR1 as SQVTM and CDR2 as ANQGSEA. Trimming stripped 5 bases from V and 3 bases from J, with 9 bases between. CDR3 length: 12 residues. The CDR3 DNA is TGCAGCGTTCCCTCGGGGACAGATACGCAGTATTTT. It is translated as CSVPSGTDTQYF.

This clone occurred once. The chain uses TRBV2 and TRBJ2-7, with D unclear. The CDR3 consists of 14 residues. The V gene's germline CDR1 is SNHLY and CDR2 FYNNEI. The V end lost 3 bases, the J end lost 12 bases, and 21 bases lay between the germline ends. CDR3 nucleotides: TGTGCCAGCAGTGAGGATGGTATTCAAGACAAACTGTACTTC. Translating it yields CASSEDGIQDKLYF. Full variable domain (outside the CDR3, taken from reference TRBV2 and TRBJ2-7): EPEVTQTPSHQVTQMGQEVILRCVPISNHLYFYWYRQILGQKVEFLVSFYNNEISEKSEIFDDQFSVERPDGSNFTLKIRSTKLEDSAMYFCASSEDGIQDKLYFGPGTRLTVT.

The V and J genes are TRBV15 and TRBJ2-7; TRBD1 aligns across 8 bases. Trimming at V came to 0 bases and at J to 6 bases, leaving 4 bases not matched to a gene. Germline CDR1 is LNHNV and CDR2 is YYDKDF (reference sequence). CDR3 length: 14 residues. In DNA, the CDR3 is TGTGCCACCAGCAGAGATGGACAGGGATCCGAGCAGTACTTC. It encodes CATSRDGQGSEQYF.

CDR3 nucleotides: TGCGCCAGCAGCCCGACCCAAGGGGACGAGCAGTACTTC. This encodes CASSPTQGDEQYF. V gene TRBV4-3 combines with J gene TRBJ2-7; maybe TRBD1 (5 bases). Germline-derived CDR1 and CDR2 are LGHNA and YSLEER. The CDR3 sequence is 13 residues long. Deletions cut 4 bases from V and 5 bases from J, with 12 bases between.

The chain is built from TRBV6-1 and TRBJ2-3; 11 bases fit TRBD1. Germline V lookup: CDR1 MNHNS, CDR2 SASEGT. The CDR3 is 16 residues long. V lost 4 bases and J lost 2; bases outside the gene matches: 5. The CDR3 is CASSGPGQGVTDTQYF. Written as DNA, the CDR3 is TGTGCCAGCAGTGGACCGGGACAGGGGGTCACAGATACGCAGTATTTT.

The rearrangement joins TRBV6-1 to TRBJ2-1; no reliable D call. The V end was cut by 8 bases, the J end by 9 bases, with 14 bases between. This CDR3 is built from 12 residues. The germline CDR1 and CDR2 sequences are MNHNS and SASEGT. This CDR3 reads CASDVPSGEQFF. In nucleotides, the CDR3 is TGTGCCAGCGACGTTCCTTCGGGTGAGCAGTTCTTC.

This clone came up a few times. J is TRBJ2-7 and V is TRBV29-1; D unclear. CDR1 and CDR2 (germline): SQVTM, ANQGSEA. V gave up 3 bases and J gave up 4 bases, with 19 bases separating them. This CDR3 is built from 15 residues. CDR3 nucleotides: TGCAGCGTTGAGAAGACCGGGCCCTACCAATACGAGCAGTACTTC. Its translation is CSVEKTGPYQYEQYF.